Listed here are 29 T cell receptor beta chains from one sample, sequenced in a study of vaccination and CD4 T cells after COVID-19. These receptors are not linked to any known antigen. As to treatment: roughly 10-day PBMC culture with coronavirus spike peptide pools or control peptides (ViraFEST assay). Oncomine TCR Beta short-read sequencing was applied to DNA from cultured CD4+ T cells. TCRdb reanalysed the PCR reads using MiXCR and keeps one entry per CDR3 protein. The data contain about 17,000 distinct CDR3 sequences, approximately 36% of them seen just once; the ten biggest clones take up 7.5% to 9.5%. The sequenced sample consisted of CD4+ T cells from blood, cultured in vitro. These TCRs come from a human donor who had recovered from COVID-19.

The chain recombines TRBV18 with TRBJ1-2; 7 bases match TRBD1. The length of the CDR3 is 17 residues. Germline values: CDR1 KGHSH, CDR2 LQKENI. With 3 bases clipped from V and 4 bases from J, the junction kept 14 bases outside the gene matches. The CDR3 loop reads CASSPDSRPQGTYGYTF. The CDR3 DNA reads TGTGCCAGCTCACCCGACTCACGGCCACAGGGGACCTATGGCTACACCTTC.

This clonotype came up a few times. The V and J genes are TRBV30 and TRBJ2-5; 11 bases align to TRBD2. The CDR3 is 14 amino acids. Germline CDR1 reads GTSNPN; CDR2 reads SVGIG (reference sequence). J was trimmed by 4 bases and V by 1 base; bases with no gene match: 2. In DNA form, the CDR3 reads TGTGCCTGGAGTGCAGGACTAGCGGGAGAGACCCAGTACTTC. Encoded protein: CAWSAGLAGETQYF.

V and J are TRBV15 and TRBJ2-4; D gene uncertain. Per germline, CDR1 LNHNV and CDR2 YYDKDF (reference sequence). The germline V and J ends were trimmed by 0 bases and 7 bases, with 13 bases remaining between them. This CDR3 has 15 amino acids. The CDR3 protein is CATSRDRPGTNIQYF. CDR3 DNA sequence: TGTGCCACCAGCAGAGATCGGCCAGGAACTAACATTCAGTACTTC.

This clonotype is medium-sized by share. The chain combines TRBV7-9 with TRBJ1-1; 8 bases are shared with TRBD1. This CDR3 region has 14 residues. From germline, CDR1 is SEHNR and CDR2 FQNEAQ (reference sequence). The V gene end was trimmed by 2 bases and the J gene end by 7 bases; junction bases not matched to a gene: 6. The CDR3 spells CASSLQGAMGEAFF. CDR3 DNA: TGTGCCAGCAGCTTACAGGGGGCAATGGGTGAAGCTTTCTTT.

This clonotype was seen only a few times. The chain recombines TRBV7-9 with TRBJ2-2; D is perhaps TRBD2 (6 bases). The germline V gene has CDR1 SEHNR and CDR2 FQNEAQ (reference sequence). The CDR3 covers 15 residues. The ends were cut back, 3 bases at V and 5 bases at J, with 13 bases in the middle. The CDR3 bases are TGTGCCAGCAGCTTGGGACTCCCTTTGACCGGGGAGCTGTTTTTT. This translates into CASSLGLPLTGELFF.

The chain has TRBV7-2 and TRBJ2-5; the D is unclear. The germline V and J ends were trimmed by 4 bases and 1 base, with 10 bases remaining between them. This CDR3 region has 14 residues. Germline V gives CDR1 SGHTA, CDR2 FQGNSA. CDR3 loop: CASSSNYIQETQYF. CDR3 sequence (DNA): TGTGCCAGCAGCTCGAACTATATCCAAGAGACCCAGTACTTC.

In its sample, this clonotype was seen a few times. The V call is TRBV24-1, the J call TRBJ2-1; tentative D call: TRBD2 (5 bases). Trimming cost V 10 bases and J 3 bases, with 18 bases left between them. CDR1 is KGHDR and CDR2 is SFDVKD in the germline V gene. This CDR3 spans 15 amino acids. CDR3 DNA: TGTGCCACTGGGTACTCGGGGTCCGGCTACAATGAGCAGTTCTTC. Translating it yields CATGYSGSGYNEQFF.

This clonotype has just one count. One junction end does not reproduce the germline sequence, and a read error may be involved. The gene calls are TRBV7-9 and TRBJ2-3, with TRBD2 identical over 11 bases. CDR3 length: 13 amino acids. Germline V gene sequence: CDR1 SEHNR, CDR2 FQNEAQ (reference sequence). The CDR3 bases are TGTGCCAGCAGCTTAGCCGAGGGACTAGCGGACGTCTTT. This codes for CASSLAEGLADVF.

The chain joins TRBV5-4 to TRBJ1-1, with D unresolved. This CDR3 contains 13 residues. V lost 3 bases, J lost 7 bases, and 13 bases lay in between. CDR1 is SGHNT and CDR2 is YYREEE in the germline V gene (reference sequence). Here the CDR3 reads CASSSGIRSEAFF. The CDR3 bases are TGTGCCAGCAGCTCCGGGATCCGCAGTGAAGCTTTCTTT.

This clonotype was seen a handful of times. J is TRBJ1-1 and V is TRBV2, with TRBD1 as a possible D gene (5 bases). The length of the CDR3 is 15 residues. From germline, CDR1 is SNHLY and CDR2 FYNNEI. Trimming stripped 2 bases from V and 5 bases from J, with 15 bases between. CDR3 protein: CASSELSRGPTEAFF. CDR3 nucleotide sequence: TGTGCCAGCAGTGAACTAAGCCGGGGCCCAACTGAAGCTTTCTTT.

V and J are TRBV20-1 and TRBJ2-5; the D is unclear. The CDR3 has 13 residues. V was cut by 4 bases and J by 2 bases, with 11 bases left in between. The germline CDR1 and CDR2 sequences are DFQATT and SNEGSKA (reference sequence). CDR3 DNA: TGCAGTGCTAACTCTGATATTCAAGAGACCCAGTACTTC. The encoded protein is CSANSDIQETQYF.

This clonotype was picked up a small number of times. This chain links TRBV30 with TRBJ1-2; TRBD1 might be the D (5 bases). Deletions cut 3 bases from V and 3 bases from J, with 11 bases between. Germline CDR1 is GTSNPN and CDR2 is SVGIG (reference sequence). The CDR3 sequence is 13 residues long. In nucleotides, the CDR3 is TGTGCCTGGAGAGGGAGGGGATACTATGGCTACACCTTC. Translation gives CAWRGRGYYGYTF.

As to this clonotype: The DNA is omitted, as the CDR3 cannot be located on it reliably, and the CDR3 follows TCRdb's listing. The V call is TRBV7-5, the J call TRBJ1-6; the D call of TRBD1 is as the table states it, not checked on the DNA. TRBV7-5 is a pseudogene. From its first to its last residue, the CDR3 has 17 amino acids. The CDR3 sequence: CISVPEVGTVGNSPLHF.

This clonotype has a handful of counts. J is TRBJ2-7 and V is TRBV20-1; 13 nucleotides agree with TRBD2. This CDR3 has 17 amino acids. Per the germline V gene, CDR1 is DFQATT and CDR2 is SNEGSKA (reference sequence). V was pared by 1 base and J by 4 bases, with 10 bases of the junction left unmatched. Here the CDR3 reads CSARVTLGTSGTYEQYF. The CDR3 DNA reads as TGCAGTGCTAGAGTAACCCTAGGGACTAGCGGGACGTACGAGCAGTACTTC.

CDR3 bases: TGCGCCAGCAGCTTATCGGGGGCGGCGGGAGGCTACACCTTC. Its protein is CASSLSGAAGGYTF. The J gene is TRBJ1-2, the V gene TRBV5-1; perhaps TRBD1 as D (6 bases). Germline values: CDR1 SGHRS, CDR2 YFSETQ. CDR3 size: 14 residues. V gave up 2 bases and J gave up 8 bases, with 16 bases separating them.

This sequence joins TRBV2 and TRBJ2-1, with 7 bases that match TRBD2. CDR3 size: 14 residues. Germline V gene sequence: CDR1 SNHLY, CDR2 FYNNEI. V lost 8 bases and J lost 3; bases outside the gene matches: 7. CDR3 coding DNA: TGTGCCAGCCAGCCTAGCGGAATCTACAATGAGCAGTTCTTC. As protein: CASQPSGIYNEQFF.

With regard to this clonotype: The missing conserved phenylalanine or tryptophan at the end of this CDR3 makes a read error likely. The chain employs TRBV5-5 and TRBJ1-5; D is uncertain. The ends were cut back, 0 bases at V and 3 bases at J, with 16 bases in the middle. The CDR3 is 17 residues long. Germline V CDR1 and CDR2: SGHKS, YYEKEE (reference sequence). The CDR3 nucleotides read TGTGCCAGCAGCTTGGAGTGGGTCCATAACCCCAATCAGCCCCAGCATCTT. Translating it yields CASSLEWVHNPNQPQHL.

The rearrangement links TRBV19 to TRBJ1-2, with D perhaps matching TRBD1 (6 bases). Trimming removed 6 bases at V and 6 bases at J, with 11 bases between. This CDR3 contains 12 residues. Germline loops: CDR1 LNHDA, CDR2 SQIVND (reference sequence). CDR3 nucleotide sequence: TGTGCCAGTAGCTACAGGGAGAATGGCTACACCTTC. Translated: CASSYRENGYTF.

The sample holds a few counts of this clonotype. This chain links TRBV6-1 with TRBJ1-2; 7 bases agree with TRBD1. CDR3 length: 13 residues. After removal of 6 bases from V and 7 bases from J, the junction contained 8 bases not matched to a gene. Per the germline V gene, CDR1 is MNHNS and CDR2 is SASEGT. CDR3 residues: CASRGAGGGGYTF. For the CDR3, the DNA is TGTGCCAGCAGAGGGGCAGGGGGAGGTGGCTACACCTTC.

The chain has TRBV18 and TRBJ2-5, with D tentatively TRBD2 (5 bases). The germline V and J ends were trimmed by 3 bases and 7 bases, with 21 bases remaining between them. This CDR3 is 16 amino acids long. Per germline, CDR1 KGHSH and CDR2 LQKENI. The CDR3 sequence is CASSPSAALLLGTQYF. The CDR3 nucleotides are TGTGCCAGCTCACCGTCAGCGGCCTTACTCCTCGGGACCCAGTACTTC.

This sequence joins TRBV20-1 and TRBJ2-3; 7 bases map to TRBD2. The trim removed 8 bases at V and 0 bases at J, leaving 11 bases unmatched. The V gene's germline CDR1 is DFQATT and CDR2 SNEGSKA (reference sequence). CDR3 length equals 15 residues. The CDR3 spells CSTKNPSGSTDTQYF. The CDR3 region has the DNA TGCAGTACAAAAAACCCTAGCGGTAGCACAGATACGCAGTATTTT.

The chain carries TRBV19 and TRBJ1-3; 10 nucleotides match TRBD1. CDR3 length: 17 amino acids. Germline V gives CDR1 LNHDA, CDR2 SQIVND (reference sequence). With V trimmed by 5 bases and J by 0 bases, 7 bases remained unmatched. The chain's CDR3 is CASSGDRGLFSGNTIYF. The CDR3 nucleotides read TGTGCCAGTAGTGGGGACAGGGGCCTCTTCTCTGGAAACACCATATATTTT.

CDR3 region: CASSEGLWGRGKSYEQYF. CDR3 bases: TGTGCCAGCAGTGAAGGGTTGTGGGGCAGGGGGAAGTCCTACGAGCAGTACTTC. The chain joins TRBV2 to TRBJ2-7, with 7 bases aligning to TRBD1. The CDR3 is made up of 18 amino acids. Germline values: CDR1 SNHLY, CDR2 FYNNEI. V was pared by 1 base and J by 1 base, with 13 bases of the junction left unmatched.

The chain has TRBV12-5 and TRBJ2-3, with D possibly TRBD2 on 6 matching bases. V lost 2 bases, J lost 6 bases, and 9 bases lay in between. There are 13 residues in the CDR3. Germline V gene sequence: CDR1 LGHNT, CDR2 FRNRAP. CDR3 residues: CASGLTSSDTQYF. CDR3 DNA: TGTGCTAGTGGTTTGACTAGCTCGGATACGCAGTATTTT. The full variable domain, completed using reference TRBV12-5 and TRBJ2-3, is DARVTQTPRHKVTEMGQEVTMRCQPILGHNTVFWYRQTMMQGLELLAYFRNRAPLDDSGMPKDRFSAEMPDATLATLKIQPSEPRDSAVYFCASGLTSSDTQYFGPGTRLTVL.

The CDR3 sequence: CSARDLSTVNTEAFF. The DNA for the CDR3 is TGCAGTGCTAGAGACCTTTCGACGGTGAACACTGAAGCTTTCTTT. The chain links TRBV20-1 to TRBJ1-1; D unclear. CDR1 DFQATT and CDR2 SNEGSKA come from the germline V gene (reference sequence). V lost 0 bases to trimming and J lost 0 bases, with 11 bases between them. The CDR3 is 15 amino acids.

The chain has TRBV20-1 and TRBJ2-5, with a weak D call TRBD1 (6 bases). The CDR3 loop spans 16 amino acids. V lost 6 bases, J lost 0 bases, and 20 bases lay in between. In germline, CDR1 is DFQATT, CDR2 SNEGSKA (reference sequence). CDR3 DNA: TGCAGTGCCGGGTTGGGCAGCGGACAGTACCAAGAGACCCAGTACTTC. Translated: CSAGLGSGQYQETQYF.

There are a few counts of this clonotype. The J gene is TRBJ2-5, the V gene TRBV20-1; 12 bases are shared with TRBD2. Germline CDR1 and CDR2: DFQATT and SNEGSKA (reference sequence). This CDR3 comprises 15 residues. The trim removed 5 bases at V and 2 bases at J, leaving 6 bases unmatched. The CDR3 protein is CSAYLAGGSQETQYF. CDR3 nucleotide sequence: TGCAGTGCTTACCTAGCGGGGGGGTCACAAGAGACCCAGTACTTC.

This sequence joins TRBV6-1 and TRBJ2-7, with 7 bases lining up with TRBD1. Unmatched junction bases numbered 14, after V lost 10 bases and J lost 2 bases. The V gene's germline CDR1 is MNHNS and CDR2 SASEGT. The CDR3 has 15 amino acids. CDR3: CATKIRAGQAYEQYF. The CDR3 DNA reads TGTGCCACCAAGATTCGGGCAGGACAGGCCTACGAGCAGTACTTC.

The gene calls are TRBV20-1 and TRBJ2-1, with 10 bases matching TRBD2. V was clipped by 6 bases and J by 7 bases; unmatched bases: 9. Germline lookup yields CDR1 DFQATT and CDR2 SNEGSKA (reference sequence). The CDR3 is 14 amino acids. CDR3 nucleotide sequence: TGCAGTGCCACCGGGGCGGGACTAGCGAATGAGCAGTTCTTC. The encoded protein is CSATGAGLANEQFF.